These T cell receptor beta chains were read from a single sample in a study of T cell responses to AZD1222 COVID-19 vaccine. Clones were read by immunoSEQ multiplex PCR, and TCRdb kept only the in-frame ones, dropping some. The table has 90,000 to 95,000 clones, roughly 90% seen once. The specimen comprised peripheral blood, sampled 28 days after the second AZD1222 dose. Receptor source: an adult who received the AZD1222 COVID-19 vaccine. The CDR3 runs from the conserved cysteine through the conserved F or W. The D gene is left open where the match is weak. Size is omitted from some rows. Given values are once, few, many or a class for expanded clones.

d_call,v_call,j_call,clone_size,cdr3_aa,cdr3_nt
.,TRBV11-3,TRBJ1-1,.,CASSSGGGTNTEAFF,TGTGCCAGCAGCTCGGGCGGGGGAACGAACACTGAAGCTTTCTTT
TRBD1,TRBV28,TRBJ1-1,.,CASRARDSNTEAFF,TGTGCCAGCAGGGCAAGGGACAGTAACACTGAAGCTTTCTTT
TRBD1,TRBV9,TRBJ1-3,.,CASSAGDSSGNTIYF,TGTGCCAGCAGCGCCGGGGACAGTTCTGGAAACACCATATATTTT
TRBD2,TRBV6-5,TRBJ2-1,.,CASGTSGSTNEQFF,TGTGCCAGCGGGACTAGCGGGAGTACCAATGAGCAGTTCTTC
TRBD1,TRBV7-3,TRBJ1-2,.,CASSPGQGYGYTF,TGTGCCAGCAGCCCCGGACAGGGCTATGGCTACACCTTC
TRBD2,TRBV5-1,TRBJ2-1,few,CASSSSGGYNEQFF,TGCGCCAGCAGCTCTAGCGGAGGTTACAATGAGCAGTTCTTC
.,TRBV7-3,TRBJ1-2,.,CASSLDKNYGYTF,TGTGCCAGCAGCTTAGACAAGAACTATGGCTACACCTTC
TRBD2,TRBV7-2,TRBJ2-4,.,CASSQTGTTKNIQYF,TGTGCCAGCAGCCAAACCGGGACTACCAAAAACATTCAGTACTTC
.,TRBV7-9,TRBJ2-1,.,CASSLAYPPVQIF,TGTGCCAGCAGCTTAGCGTATCCTCCCGTCCAGATCTTC
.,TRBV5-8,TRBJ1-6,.,CASSLDWSPLHF,TGTGCCAGCAGCTTGGATTGGTCACCCCTCCACTTT
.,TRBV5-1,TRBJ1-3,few,CASSLGFERNTIYF,TGCGCCAGCAGCTTGGGGTTCGAGAGAAACACCATATATTTT
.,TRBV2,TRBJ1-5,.,CASSEERTGQHF,TGTGCCAGCAGTGAAGAGAGGACGGGGCAGCATTTT
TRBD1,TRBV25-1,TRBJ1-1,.,CASSAGQGRWTEAFF,TGTGCCAGCAGTGCCGGACAGGGGAGGTGGACTGAAGCTTTCTTT
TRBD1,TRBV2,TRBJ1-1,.,CASSSQGAPYDAFF,TGTGCCAGCAGTTCACAGGGGGCACCGTATGACGCTTTCTTT
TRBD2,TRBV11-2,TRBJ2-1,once,CASSLDRRPTSGINNEQFF,TGTGCCAGCAGCTTAGATCGGCGTCCGACTAGCGGGATCAACAATGAGCAGTTCTTC
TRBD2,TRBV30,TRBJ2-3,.,CAWSLAGADTQYF,TGTGCCTGGAGTCTAGCGGGAGCCGATACGCAGTATTTT
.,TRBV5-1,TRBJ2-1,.,CASSSLLGILNNEQFF,TGCGCCAGCAGCTCGTTGCTGGGGATTCTTAACAATGAGCAGTTCTTC
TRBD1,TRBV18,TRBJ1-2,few,CASSPPRSTGVEYYGYTF,TGTGCCAGCTCACCACCGAGGTCCACAGGGGTAGAATACTATGGCTACACCTTC
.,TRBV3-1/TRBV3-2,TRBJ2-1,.,CASSQDRAGEPFF,TGTGCCAGCAGCCAAGATCGGGCAGGGGAGCCGTTCTTC
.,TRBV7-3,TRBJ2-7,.,CASSLGGAGNEQYF,TGTGCCAGCAGCTTAGGGGGAGCAGGGAACGAGCAGTACTTC
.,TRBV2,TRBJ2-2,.,CASSEGQITGELFF,TGTGCCAGCAGTGAGGGGCAGATCACCGGGGAGCTGTTTTTT
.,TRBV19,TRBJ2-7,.,CASSIDRRRGTTSEQYF,TGTGCCAGTAGTATAGATAGGAGGAGGGGCACCACTTCCGAGCAGTACTTC
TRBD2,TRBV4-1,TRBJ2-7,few,CASSQDISGSYEQYF,TGCGCCAGCAGCCAAGACATAAGCGGGAGCTACGAGCAGTACTTC
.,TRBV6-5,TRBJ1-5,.,CASSSSSFSNQPQHF,TGTGCCAGCAGTTCCTCCTCTTTTAGCAATCAGCCCCAGCATTTT
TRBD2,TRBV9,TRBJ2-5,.,CASSVAASGGVEETQYF,TGTGCCAGCAGCGTAGCAGCTAGCGGGGGAGTCGAAGAGACCCAGTACTTC
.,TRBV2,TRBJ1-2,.,CASSEKEDVGYTF,TGTGCCAGCAGTGAAAAGGAGGACGTAGGCTACACCTTC
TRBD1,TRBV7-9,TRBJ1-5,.,CASSLDRGGNQPQHF,TGTGCCAGCAGCTTAGACAGGGGGGGGAATCAGCCCCAGCATTTT
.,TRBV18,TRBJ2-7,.,CASSPPSWQNEQYF,TGTGCCAGCTCACCACCAAGTTGGCAGAACGAGCAGTACTTC
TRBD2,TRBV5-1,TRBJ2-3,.,CASRFMSGGETQYF,TGCGCCAGCCGCTTCATGAGCGGGGGGGAAACGCAGTATTTT
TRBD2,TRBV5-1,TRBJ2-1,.,CASTYSGVSSYNEQFF,TGCGCCAGCACCTATAGCGGGGTCAGCTCCTACAATGAGCAGTTCTTC
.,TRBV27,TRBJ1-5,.,CASSEQGGNQPQHF,TGTGCCAGCAGCGAACAGGGTGGCAATCAGCCCCAGCATTTT
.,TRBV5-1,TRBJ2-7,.,CASSSQGYEQYF,TGCGCCAGCAGCTCCCAGGGATACGAGCAGTACTTC
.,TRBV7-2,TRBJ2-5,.,CASSLAAGETQYF,TGTGCCAGCAGCTTAGCGGCAGGAGAGACCCAGTACTTC
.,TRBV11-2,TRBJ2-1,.,CASSLAEQGWEYNEQFF,TGTGCCAGCAGCTTAGCGGAACAGGGATGGGAGTACAATGAGCAGTTCTTC
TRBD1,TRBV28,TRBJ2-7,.,CASSDATGGGYEQYF,TGTGCCAGCAGTGATGCGACAGGGGGCGGGTACGAGCAGTACTTC
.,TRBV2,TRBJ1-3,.,CASLNRKLTGNTIYF,TGTGCCAGCCTGAACAGGAAATTAACTGGAAACACCATATATTTT
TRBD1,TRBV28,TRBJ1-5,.,CASSYGTGNQPQHF,TGTGCCAGCAGTTACGGGACAGGGAATCAGCCCCAGCATTTT
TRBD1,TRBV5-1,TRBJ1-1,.,CASSSGTGGRSEAFF,TGCGCCAGCAGCTCGGGGACAGGGGGACGATCAGAAGCTTTCTTT
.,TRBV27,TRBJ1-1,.,CASSFGGPTEAFF,TGTGCCAGCAGTTTTGGAGGACCCACTGAAGCTTTCTTT
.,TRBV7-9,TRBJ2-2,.,CASRLRDAPAAGELFF,TGTGCCAGCAGGTTAAGGGACGCCCCAGCTGCCGGGGAGCTGTTTTTT
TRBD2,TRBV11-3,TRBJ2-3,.,CASSRRDYADTQYF,TGTGCCAGCAGCCGCCGGGACTACGCAGATACGCAGTATTTT
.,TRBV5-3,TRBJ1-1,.,CARSCRRQGGWNTEAFF,TGTGCCAGAAGCTGCCGGCGGCAGGGAGGATGGAACACTGAAGCTTTCTTT
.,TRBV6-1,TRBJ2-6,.,CASSEAGDGANVLTF,TGTGCCAGCAGTGAAGCAGGGGACGGGGCCAACGTCCTGACTTTC
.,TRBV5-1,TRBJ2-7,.,CASSLAQGREQYF,TGCGCCAGCAGCTTGGCCCAGGGAAGGGAGCAGTACTTC
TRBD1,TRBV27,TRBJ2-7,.,CASSLEGWGTGSIEQYF,TGTGCCAGCAGTTTAGAGGGGTGGGGGACAGGGTCAATCGAGCAGTACTTC
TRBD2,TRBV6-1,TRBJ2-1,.,CASSEEVAGGPPRYNEQFF,TGTGCCAGCAGTGAAGAAGTAGCGGGAGGGCCCCCAAGGTACAATGAGCAGTTCTTC
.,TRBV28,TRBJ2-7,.,CASSSEAVSSYEQYF,TGTGCCAGCAGTTCCGAAGCGGTAAGCTCCTACGAGCAGTACTTC
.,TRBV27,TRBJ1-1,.,CASRQRQSEAFF,TGTGCCAGCAGGCAAAGACAGTCTGAAGCTTTCTTT
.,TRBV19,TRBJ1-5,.,CASSIDQLRGRQPQHF,TGTGCCAGTAGTATAGATCAGTTGCGGGGAAGACAGCCCCAGCATTTT
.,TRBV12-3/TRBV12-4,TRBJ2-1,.,CASSLIDEQFF,TGTGCCAGCAGTTTAATCGATGAGCAGTTCTTC